This entry lists 27 T cell receptor delta chains sequenced from one sample in a study of gamma-delta T cells after stem cell transplantation. TCRdb called clones anew from the RT-PCR reads with CATT. This table has about 11,000 delta-chain clones, around 42% appearing once. Material for sequencing was gamma-delta T cells. The receptors stem from a human donor. It is not recorded whose cells these are; they may come from a transplant donor.

To note about this clone: This may be a read error, as it is one base from a much larger clone. This sequence joins TRDV2 and TRDJ3; 11 nucleotides align to TRDD3. This CDR3 has 18 residues. Germline V gene sequence: CDR1 GEAIGNYY, CDR2 EKD. As DNA, the CDR3 is TGTGCCTGTGACATACTGGGGGATAGCTCCTTGGACACCCGACAGATGTTTTTC. It yields the protein CACDILGDSSLDTRQMFF.

The gene calls are TRDV1 and TRDJ1; TRDD3 agrees at 8 bases. The CDR3 sequence is 20 residues long. CDR1 is TSWWSYY, CDR2 QGS, per germline. The J segment lost 0 bases and the V segment lost 5 bases, leaving 20 bases of the junction unmatched. Here the CDR3 reads CALGRGGHWGAEEYTDKLIF. The CDR3 bases are TGTGCTCTTGGGAGGGGAGGCCACTGGGGGGCCGAGGAGTACACCGATAAACTCATCTTT.

The chain couples TRDV2 to TRDJ3, with TRDD3 identical over 11 bases. The CDR3 is 18 residues long. Trimming removed 0 bases from V and 8 bases from J; junction bases left unmatched: 8. Germline V gene data show CDR1 as GEAIGNYY and CDR2 as EKD. In DNA, the CDR3 is TGTGCCTGTGACACCGTCCTGGGGGATACCTCGTACACCCGACAGATGTTTTTC. It specifies CACDTVLGDTSYTRQMFF.

The gene calls are TRDV1 and TRDJ2; D possibly corresponds to TRDD2 (6 bases). Trimming removed 1 base at V and 4 bases at J, with 31 bases between. CDR3 length: 22 residues. The germline V gene encodes CDR1 TSWWSYY and CDR2 QGS. This CDR3 reads CALGEPRPSPTVGRSPTAQLFF. The CDR3 bases are TGTGCTCTTGGGGAACCAAGGCCTTCCCCCACCGTCGGGAGATCCCCGACAGCACAACTCTTCTTT.

The chain recombines TRDV1 with TRDJ1; possible D gene TRDD3, 6 bases. With 8 bases removed from V and 0 bases from J, the gap between germline ends came to 25 bases. The CDR3 runs to 18 residues. CDR1 is TSWWSYY, CDR2 QGS, per germline. DNA for the CDR3: TGTGCTCTTAAACCTACGTCTGGGGTCCGAGGGGACACCGATAAACTCATCTTT. Encoded protein: CALKPTSGVRGDTDKLIF.

The chain combines TRDV1 with TRDJ1; 10 nucleotides match TRDD3. The CDR3 runs to 23 residues. CDR1 is TSWWSYY and CDR2 is QGS in the germline V gene. Trimming cost V 0 bases and J 1 base; bases outside gene matches: 23. The DNA of the CDR3 is TGTGCTCTTGGGGAACTAGAGTCTTCACGACCAAGGTGGGGGATACTTCGCACCGATAAACTCATCTTT. It translates to CALGELESSRPRWGILRTDKLIF.

This clone is termed medium-sized (0.01 to 0.1%). This specimen includes other DNA sequences encoding the same CDR3. The chain has TRDV2 and TRDJ3; TRDD3 matches 9 bases. This CDR3 has 18 amino acids. V lost 0 bases and J lost 0; bases outside the gene matches: 2. CDR1 and CDR2 from the germline V gene are GEAIGNYY and EKD. CDR3 sequence reads: CACDTVLGDSWDTRQMFF. The CDR3 nucleotides read TGTGCCTGTGACACCGTACTGGGGGACTCCTGGGACACCCGACAGATGTTTTTC.

CDR3 residues: CAASESPPSFGGYDSPDKLIF. The CDR3 DNA sequence: TGTGCAGCAAGCGAATCCCCACCTTCCTTTGGGGGATACGATTCCCCCGATAAACTCATCTTT. The chain carries TRAV29/DV5 and TRDJ1; 11 bases are a match to TRDD3. The CDR3 length is 21 residues. V lost 0 bases, J lost 3 bases, and 22 bases stayed unmatched. The germline gives CDR1 NSMFDY, CDR2 ISSIKDK.

This clone has more than one count but fewer than ten. The CDR3 is CALGELEVEDGRFGLKLIF. Here the CDR3 DNA reads TGTGCTCTTGGGGAACTTGAAGTGGAGGATGGGCGGTTCGGGCTTAAACTCATCTTT. This chain connects TRDV1 to TRDJ1; D gene ambiguous. Trimming shortened V by 0 bases and J by 7 bases, and 27 bases separated the two germline ends. Germline-derived CDR1 and CDR2 are TSWWSYY and QGS. The CDR3 runs to 19 residues.

There are a few counts of this clone. The chain couples TRDV2 to TRDJ3; 9 nucleotides align to TRDD3. Losses at the gene ends were 0 bases for V and 0 bases for J; bases not matched to a gene: 14. Germline CDR1 is GEAIGNYY and CDR2 is EKD. The CDR3 is 22 residues long. CDR3 residues: CACDTAVYWGRAYSWDTRQMFF. CDR3 coding DNA: TGTGCCTGTGACACCGCGGTGTACTGGGGGAGGGCCTACTCCTGGGACACCCGACAGATGTTTTTC.

Remarks on this clone: This may arise from a read error, as a much more abundant clone is one base away. The chain has TRDV2 and TRDJ1, with a tentative D call TRDD3 (6 bases). In germline, CDR1 is GEAIGNYY, CDR2 EKD. The CDR3 totals 14 residues. CDR3 in amino acids: CACDPKGDTGKLIF. CDR3 sequence (DNA): TGTGCCTGTGACCCGAAGGGGGACACCGGTAAACTCATCTTT.

This clone showed up just a few times. The sample carries other DNA sequences with the same CDR3. In DNA, the CDR3 is TGTGCTCTTGGGGTCCTTCCCCGTACTGGGGGATCGAGCTCCTGGGACACCCGACAGATGTTTTTC. It specifies CALGVLPRTGGSSSWDTRQMFF. V is TRDV1 and J is TRDJ3, with 10 bases identical to TRDD3. The CDR3 is 22 residues long. Germline loops: CDR1 TSWWSYY, CDR2 QGS. The J segment lost 0 bases and the V segment lost 4 bases, leaving 15 bases of the junction unmatched.

Remarks on this clone: This may be a read error, as it is one base from a much larger clone. No DNA is shown, since the ends of the CDR3 on it are uncertain; the CDR3 is the one TCRdb lists. The sample holds other DNA sequences that translate to the same CDR3. The V gene is TRDV2, the J gene TRDJ1; the table's TRDD3 call for D was not verified on the DNA. The CDR3 is 17 amino acids in total, end residues counted. Germline assignment: CDR1 GEAIGNYY and CDR2 EKD. CDR3 in amino acids: CACDTVNLGEYTDKLIF.

This clone was found a few times. This chain links TRDV3 with TRDJ1, with 8 bases that match TRDD3. V trimming: 1 base; J trimming: 1 base; junction bases outside the gene matches: 8. CDR1 is TVYSNPD and CDR2 is GDNSRS in the germline V gene (reference sequence). This CDR3 is 15 amino acids long. The CDR3 is CAFTGGGWGTDKLIF. The CDR3 DNA reads as TGTGCCTTTACGGGTGGGGGATGGGGCACCGATAAACTCATCTTT.

This clone was picked up a small number of times. V and J are TRDV1 and TRDJ1, with D possibly TRDD3 on 5 matching bases. Trimming took off 2 bases at V and 1 base at J, with 14 bases between the two ends. There are 16 residues in the CDR3. Germline lookup yields CDR1 TSWWSYY and CDR2 QGS. The CDR3 region has the DNA TGTGCTCTTGGGGAAACCCCGGGGGCCCTCACCGATAAACTCATCTTT. Translation gives CALGETPGALTDKLIF.

The chain joins TRDV3 to TRDJ1; no reliable D call. This CDR3 is 16 amino acids long. Germline values: CDR1 TVYSNPD, CDR2 GDNSRS (reference sequence). V was trimmed by 2 bases and J by 2 bases, leaving 21 bases between them. CDR3 residues: CAFVYACTGKTDKLIF. The CDR3 nucleotides are TGTGCCTTTGTCTACGCCTGTACCGGAAAAACCGATAAACTCATCTTT.

Of note for this clone: The sample carries other DNA sequences with the same CDR3. The chain uses TRDV3 and TRDJ1; 10 bases agree with TRDD3. V shed 4 bases, J shed 3 bases, and the junction held 11 bases outside the gene matches. CDR3 size: 15 residues. CDR1 is TVYSNPD and CDR2 is GDNSRS in the germline V gene (reference sequence). The CDR3 sequence is CACKGDTRRADKLIF. Here the CDR3 DNA reads TGTGCCTGTAAGGGGGATACGCGTCGTGCCGATAAACTCATCTTT. The variable domain in full, completed from reference TRDV3 and TRDJ1, reads CDKVTQSSPDQTVASGSEVVLLCTYDTVYSNPDLFWYRIRPDYSFQFVFYGDNSRSEGADFTQGRFSVKHILTQKAFHLVISPVRTEDSATYYCACKGDTRRADKLIFGKGTRVTVEP.

By share, this clone ranks as medium-sized. The chain recombines TRDV2 with TRDJ3; TRDD3 matches at 7 bases. This CDR3 has 17 amino acids. With V trimmed by 1 base and J by 0 bases, 2 bases remained unmatched. Germline CDR1 is GEAIGNYY and CDR2 is EKD. The CDR3 reads CACDTLGVSWDTRQMFF. The CDR3 nucleotides are TGTGCCTGTGACACTCTGGGGGTCTCCTGGGACACCCGACAGATGTTTTTC.

The genes are TRDV1 and TRDJ1; D unclear. The CDR3 loop spans 15 amino acids. Germline lookup yields CDR1 TSWWSYY and CDR2 QGS. V was clipped by 8 bases and J by 3 bases, with 19 bases between them. The CDR3 sequence is CALSDAGGLSDKLIF. Here the CDR3 DNA reads TGTGCTCTTTCCGACGCTGGAGGGTTGTCCGATAAACTCATCTTT.

V is TRDV1 and J is TRDJ1, with D maybe TRDD2 (5 bases). V was shortened by 5 bases and J by 1 base, with 29 bases between the two germline ends. This CDR3 has 20 residues. Looked up from germline, CDR1 is TSWWSYY and CDR2 is QGS. The CDR3 nucleotides are TGTGCTCTTGGGACTACTGCCAGGGGCTACGGTCGGTTCCTCACCGATAAACTCATCTTT. It is translated as CALGTTARGYGRFLTDKLIF.

This clone occurred a few times. This chain connects TRDV2 to TRDJ3, with 9 nucleotides matching TRDD3. The length of the CDR3 is 19 residues. The germline V gene encodes CDR1 GEAIGNYY and CDR2 EKD. The V and J ends lost 0 bases and 1 base, in that order; junction bases with no gene match: 6. CDR3 in DNA: TGTGCCTGTGACACCTTACTGGGGGACGGATCCTGGGACACCCGACAGATGTTTTTC. Its translation is CACDTLLGDGSWDTRQMFF.

This clone has more than one count but fewer than ten. As DNA, the CDR3 is TGTGCCTTTAGTGCCCTTACTGGGGATACGGGCACCGATAAACTCATCTTT. This codes for CAFSALTGDTGTDKLIF. The chain carries TRDV3 and TRDJ1, with TRDD3 identical over 9 bases. Germline CDR1 reads TVYSNPD; CDR2 reads GDNSRS (reference sequence). CDR3 length equals 17 residues. Trimming cost V 0 bases and J 1 base; bases outside gene matches: 12.

This chain links TRDV2 with TRDJ3; D is unclear. The germline CDR1 and CDR2 sequences are GEAIGNYY and EKD. With 0 bases removed from V and 0 bases from J, the gap between germline ends came to 20 bases. CDR3 length: 21 amino acids. The CDR3 protein is CACDTNPLLVVSSWDTRQMFF. CDR3 nucleotides: TGTGCCTGTGACACCAACCCCCTCCTGGTGGTGAGCTCCTGGGACACCCGACAGATGTTTTTC.

A remark on this clone: Compared with germline, one end of the junction differs, possibly owing to a read error. The same CDR3 arises from other DNA sequences in this sample as well. The J gene is TRDJ1, the V gene TRDV1; 8 nucleotides match TRDD3. In germline, CDR1 is TSWWSYY, CDR2 QGS. CDR3 length equals 15 residues. Here the CDR3 reads CALGPSWAWGTKLIF. Here the CDR3 DNA reads TGTGCCCTTGGGCCCTCCTGGGCCTGGGGGACTAAACTCATCTTT.

Of note for this clone: It is unclear where the CDR3 begins or ends on the DNA, so no DNA is shown, and the CDR3 is as TCRdb lists it. V gene TRDV1 combines with J gene TRDJ1; the D segment call TRDD3 is taken from the table without a DNA check. The germline gives CDR1 TSWWSYY, CDR2 QGS. The CDR3 is 20 amino acids in total, end residues counted. This CDR3 reads CALGDPSYFCGIGYTDKLIF.

This clone is medium-sized (0.01 to 0.1%) within its sample. The J gene is TRDJ1, the V gene TRDV3; 7 nucleotides agree with TRDD2. After removal of 3 bases from V and 7 bases from J, the junction contained 20 bases not matched to a gene. The CDR3 extends over 16 amino acids. Germline V gene data show CDR1 as TVYSNPD and CDR2 as GDNSRS (reference sequence). CDR3 region: CAFAFLPFPGSGKLIF. CDR3 nucleotides: TGTGCCTTCGCCTTCCTTCCTTTTCCGGGGAGCGGTAAACTCATCTTT. Combining the CDR3 with reference TRDV3 and TRDJ1 gives the whole variable domain CDKVTQSSPDQTVASGSEVVLLCTYDTVYSNPDLFWYRIRPDYSFQFVFYGDNSRSEGADFTQGRFSVKHILTQKAFHLVISPVRTEDSATYYCAFAFLPFPGSGKLIFGKGTRVTVEP.

V and J are TRAV29/DV5 and TRDJ1; possible D gene TRDD3, 6 bases. This CDR3 is 14 amino acids long. Germline V gene sequence: CDR1 NSMFDY, CDR2 ISSIKDK. CDR3 nucleotides: TGTGCTGGGGGGGGGTGTCGGTACACCGATAAACTCATCTTT. Translation gives CAGGGCRYTDKLIF. The full variable domain, in which reference TRAV29/DV5 and TRDJ1 provide the parts outside the CDR3, is DQQVKQNSPSLSVQEGRISILNCDYTNSMFDYFLWYKKYPAEGPTFLISISSIKDKNEDGRFTVFLNKSAKHLSLHIVPSQPGDSAVYFCAGGGCRYTDKLIFGKGTRVTVEP.